The rows below give T cell receptor beta chains drawn from one sample of a study of long-term antiretroviral therapy in people with HIV. Sequenced by immunoSEQ multiplex PCR; TCRdb stores in-frame clones only, minus some. The sample consists of 25,000 to 30,000 clones, 65% to 85% of them appearing once. This specimen consisted of unsorted PBMCs, obtained 3 years after starting antiretroviral therapy. Receptors originate from a man between 35 and 55 years old with HIV. Both conserved end residues are part of each CDR3.

CDR3aa: CASSTGGGYTF
v_gene: TRBV6-5

CDR3aa: CASSWIVTSGPSEEQYF
v_gene: TRBV7-9

CDR3aa: CASSKGQTNTEAFF
v_gene: TRBV19

CDR3aa: CASSSRAGDNQPQHF
v_gene: TRBV7-9

CDR3aa: CASSLGGLAGADTQYF
v_gene: TRBV7-2

CDR3aa: CASSQGRGTYEQYF
v_gene: TRBV19

CDR3aa: CASSVVVSTDTQYF
v_gene: TRBV9

CDR3aa: CASSPQGWEQYF
v_gene: TRBV27

CDR3aa: CASSLSLWAAYNEQFF
v_gene: TRBV27

CDR3aa: CASSLDNPYEQYF
v_gene: TRBV5-1

CDR3aa: CASSPLSPGELFF
v_gene: TRBV7-2

CDR3aa: CASGLVGGTEAFF
v_gene: TRBV12-5

CDR3aa: CASSLNTGELFF
v_gene: TRBV28

CDR3aa: CASSLAGGGGGTAF
v_gene: TRBV11-2

CDR3aa: CSVEDGRGREETQYF
v_gene: TRBV29-1

CDR3aa: CASTGTGVFYEQYF
v_gene: TRBV28

CDR3aa: CARSALPGNTIYF
v_gene: TRBV7-5

CDR3aa: CASSLEEGGNIQYF
v_gene: TRBV5-1

CDR3aa: CASSLGGPSTGELFF
v_gene: TRBV5-1

CDR3aa: CASSPTQGGPQHF
v_gene: TRBV7-7

CDR3aa: CASSLGGTGTGELFF
v_gene: TRBV18

CDR3aa: CSVGGGNEQFF
v_gene: TRBV29-1

CDR3aa: CATSRGWGGTEAFF
v_gene: TRBV15

CDR3aa: CASSYRRGGGTGELFF
v_gene: TRBV27

CDR3aa: CAISEQGTFNQPQHF
v_gene: TRBV10-3

CDR3aa: CASSEQGLNEQYF
v_gene: TRBV11-2

CDR3aa: CASSFGGANQPQHF
v_gene: TRBV6-5

CDR3aa: CASSYRGGSYNEQFF
v_gene: TRBV11-3

CDR3aa: CASSVEYLSYEQYF
v_gene: TRBV2

CDR3aa: CASRTLAGGGNEQFF
v_gene: TRBV28

CDR3aa: CAISESRDPRDPHYEQYF
v_gene: TRBV10-3

CDR3aa: CASSYRVSTGELFF
v_gene: TRBV6-6

CDR3aa: CASRDMPYNEQFF
v_gene: TRBV28

CDR3aa: CASSLSLQETQYF
v_gene: TRBV5-1

CDR3aa: CASSRDPYTGYTF
v_gene: TRBV28

CDR3aa: CASSLGLTVYNQPQHF
v_gene: TRBV6-6

CDR3aa: CASSLVPGWDEKLFF
v_gene: TRBV5-5

CDR3aa: CASSFPRGEEFF
v_gene: TRBV27

CDR3aa: CASRGQGVSNQPQHF
v_gene: TRBV19

CDR3aa: CASSPADLAGQYF
v_gene: TRBV18

CDR3aa: CASSLASGGDRETQYF
v_gene: TRBV5-1